This TCR beta chain was identified during a study of cytomegalovirus exposure and HLA in healthy donors. On the study more broadly: In a later analysis, the 120 or so validation repertoires were reported to have used the same platform as the roughly 670 first-cohort repertoires.

The V end was cut by 7 bases, the J end by 6 bases, with 12 bases between. CDR3 length equals 12 residues. Germline lookup yields CDR1 MDHEN and CDR2 SYDVKM. Sequencing was performed with immunoSEQ multiplex PCR; in TCRdb, only in-frame clones are kept and a portion is missing. This repertoire shows fewer than 350,000 clones, roughly 90% found once; its top ten account for around 0.92%. The donors formed part of the roughly 120-subject validation cohort, distinct from the roughly 660-subject first cohort. Notes on this clone: The antigen remains unidentified.

Study-level results: It was reported that the classifier diagnosed cytomegalovirus status with high specificity and sensitivity in both the original and validation cohorts. Specificity for CMV antigens was confirmed in vitro for a few of the CMV-associated chains.

The origin of this receptor is a woman under 30 in good health and CMV-seronegative. The sequenced material came from PBMCs. The chain combines TRBV28 with TRBJ1-2, with D possibly being TRBD1 (5 bases). The CDR3 protein is CASTDRINGYTF. The CDR3 DNA is TGTGCCAGCACTGACAGAATCAATGGCTACACCTTC.